This T cell receptor beta chain was captured by sequencing in a study of blood T cell repertoires in COVID-19. Study context: Acute and convalescent COVID-19 specimens originated in the United States, Italy and Spain. In each case, the material was cDNA or gDNA derived from T cells, B-cell-depleted T cells, or PBMCs.

The authors' processing: By means of reference gene primer amplification, nucleated cell counts were estimated. Here immunoSEQ multiplex PCR was the method, and the copy in TCRdb shows in-frame clones only, minus some. V, J and clone size were drawn from that table, and D and trimming were deduced from the DNA. The sample yields 50,000 to 65,000 clones, more than 70% seen once. Deletions cut 4 bases from V and 4 bases from J, with 9 bases between. The CDR3 has 12 amino acids. Germline V CDR1 and CDR2: SGHRS, YFSETQ. The chain is built from TRBV5-1 and TRBJ2-7; TRBD1 might be the D (5 bases). The TCR comes from a human donor in a cohort sampled during active COVID-19. The sample comprised peripheral blood. The CDR3 region has the DNA TGCGCCAGCAGCCCTGGACAATACGAGCAGTACTTC. Translation gives CASSPGQYEQYF. Full variable domain (rest looked up from reference TRBV5-1 and TRBJ2-7): KAGVTQTPRYLIKTRGQQVTLSCSPISGHRSVSWYQQTPGQGLQFLFEYFSETQRNKGNFPGRFSGRQFSNSRSEMNVSTLELGDSALYLCASSPGQYEQYFGPGTRLTVT.